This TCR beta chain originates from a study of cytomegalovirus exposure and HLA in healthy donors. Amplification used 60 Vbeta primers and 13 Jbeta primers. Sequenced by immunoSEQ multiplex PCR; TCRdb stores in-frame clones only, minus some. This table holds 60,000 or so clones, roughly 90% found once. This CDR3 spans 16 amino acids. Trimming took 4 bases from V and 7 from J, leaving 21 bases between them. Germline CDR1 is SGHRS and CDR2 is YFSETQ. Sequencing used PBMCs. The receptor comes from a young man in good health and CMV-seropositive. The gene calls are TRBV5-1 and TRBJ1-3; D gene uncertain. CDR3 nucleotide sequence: TGCGCCAGCAGCCCGGAAGAGGGTTCTCTTCGGAACACCATATATTTT. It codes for CASSPEEGSLRNTIYF.